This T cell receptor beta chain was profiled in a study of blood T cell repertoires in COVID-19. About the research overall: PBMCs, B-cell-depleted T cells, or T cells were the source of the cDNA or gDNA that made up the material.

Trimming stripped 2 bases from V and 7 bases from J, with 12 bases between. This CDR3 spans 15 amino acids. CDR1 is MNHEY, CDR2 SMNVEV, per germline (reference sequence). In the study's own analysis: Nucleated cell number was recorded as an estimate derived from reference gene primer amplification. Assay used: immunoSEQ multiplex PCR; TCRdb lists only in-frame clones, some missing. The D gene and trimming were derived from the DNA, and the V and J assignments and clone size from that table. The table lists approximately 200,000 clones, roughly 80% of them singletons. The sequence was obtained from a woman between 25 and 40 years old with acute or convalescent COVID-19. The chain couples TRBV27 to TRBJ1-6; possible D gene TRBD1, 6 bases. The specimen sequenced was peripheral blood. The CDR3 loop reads CASSLVPTGNSPLHF. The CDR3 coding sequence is TGTGCCAGCAGTTTAGTTCCGACAGGCAATTCACCCCTCCACTTT.